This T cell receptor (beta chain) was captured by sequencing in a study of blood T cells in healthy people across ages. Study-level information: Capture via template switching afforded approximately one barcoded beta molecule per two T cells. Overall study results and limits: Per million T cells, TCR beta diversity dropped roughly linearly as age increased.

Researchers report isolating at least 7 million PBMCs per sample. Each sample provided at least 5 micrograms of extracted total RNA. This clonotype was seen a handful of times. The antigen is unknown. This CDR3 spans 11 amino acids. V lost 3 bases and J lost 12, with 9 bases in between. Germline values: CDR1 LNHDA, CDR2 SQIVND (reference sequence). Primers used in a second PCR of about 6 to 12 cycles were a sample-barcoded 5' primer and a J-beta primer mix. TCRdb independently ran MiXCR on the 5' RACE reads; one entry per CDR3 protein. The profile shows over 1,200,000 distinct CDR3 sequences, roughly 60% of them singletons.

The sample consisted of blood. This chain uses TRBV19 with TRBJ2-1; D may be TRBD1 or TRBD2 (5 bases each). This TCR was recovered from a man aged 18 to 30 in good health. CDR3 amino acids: CASSMAGTQFF. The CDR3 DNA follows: TGTGCCAGTAGTATGGCAGGGACGCAGTTCTTC.